The entry below gives a single TCR beta chain sequence along with its context. The antigen is undetermined. The time point was: patch test 1, 2 weeks after DPC sensitization. The treatment is: therapeutic diphenylcyclopropenone sensitization with weekly scalp DPC. This entry comes from a study of human T cells and chemical hapten exposure. Study observations and caveats: Expanded TCRs made up significantly more big CDR3 similarity clusters than controls did.

TCRdb independently ran MiXCR on the RACE reads; one entry per CDR3 protein. The sample has 150,000 to 200,000 distinct CDR3 sequences, 13% to 15% seen once. Germline V lookup: CDR1 MDHEN, CDR2 SYDVKM. J lost 5 bases, V lost 6 bases, and 11 bases had no gene match. CDR3 length: 16 amino acids. The sample consisted of whole blood, taken in connection with sensitization to the hapten diphenylcyclopropenone (DPC). V usage is TRBV28 and J usage is TRBJ2-7; 12 nucleotides agree with TRBD2. The source is a woman in her twenties or thirties with alopecia areata. Some clones in this sample may be carry-over from other donors' samples. The CDR3 region has the DNA TGTGCCAGCAGCCAAAGACTAGCGGGAGCCTCGCACGAGCAGTACTTC. This sequence encodes CASSQRLAGASHEQYF.